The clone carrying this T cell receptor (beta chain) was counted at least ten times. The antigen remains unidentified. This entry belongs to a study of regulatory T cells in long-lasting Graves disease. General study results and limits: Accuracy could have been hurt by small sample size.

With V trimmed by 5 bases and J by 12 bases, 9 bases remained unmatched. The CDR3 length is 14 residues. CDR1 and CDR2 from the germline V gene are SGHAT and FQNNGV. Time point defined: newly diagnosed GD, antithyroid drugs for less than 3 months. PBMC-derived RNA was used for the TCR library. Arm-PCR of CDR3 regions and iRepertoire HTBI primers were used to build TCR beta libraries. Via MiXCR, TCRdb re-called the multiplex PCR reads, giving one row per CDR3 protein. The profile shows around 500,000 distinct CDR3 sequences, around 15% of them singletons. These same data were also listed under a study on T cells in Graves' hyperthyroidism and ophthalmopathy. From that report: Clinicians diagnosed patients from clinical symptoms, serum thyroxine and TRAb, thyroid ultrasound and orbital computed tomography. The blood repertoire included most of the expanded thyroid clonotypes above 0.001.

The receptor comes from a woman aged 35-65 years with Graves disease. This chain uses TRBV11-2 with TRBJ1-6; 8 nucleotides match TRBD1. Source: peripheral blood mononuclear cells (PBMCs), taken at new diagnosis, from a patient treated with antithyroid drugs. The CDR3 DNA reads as TGTGCCAGCAGCCAGGACAGGGTTCACCAACCCCTCCACTTT. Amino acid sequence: CASSQDRVHQPLHF.